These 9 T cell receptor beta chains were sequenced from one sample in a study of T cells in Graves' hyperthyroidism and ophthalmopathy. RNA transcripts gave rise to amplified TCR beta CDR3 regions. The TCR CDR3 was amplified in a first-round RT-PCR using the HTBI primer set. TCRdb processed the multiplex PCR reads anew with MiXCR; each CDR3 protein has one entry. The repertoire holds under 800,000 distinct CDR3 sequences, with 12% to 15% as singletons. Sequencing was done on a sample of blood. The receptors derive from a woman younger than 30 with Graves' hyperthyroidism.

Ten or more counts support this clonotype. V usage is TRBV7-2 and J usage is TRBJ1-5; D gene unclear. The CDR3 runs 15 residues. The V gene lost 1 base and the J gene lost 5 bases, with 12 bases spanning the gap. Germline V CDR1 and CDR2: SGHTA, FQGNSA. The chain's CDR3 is CASSLVAGEDQPQHF. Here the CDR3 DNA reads TGTGCCAGCAGCTTAGTAGCTGGGGAAGATCAGCCCCAGCATTTT.

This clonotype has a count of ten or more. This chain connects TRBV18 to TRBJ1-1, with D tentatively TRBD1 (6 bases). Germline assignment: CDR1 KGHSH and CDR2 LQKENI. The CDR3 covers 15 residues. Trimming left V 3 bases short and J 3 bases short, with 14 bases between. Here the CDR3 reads CASSPVGGGYTEAFF. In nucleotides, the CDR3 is TGTGCCAGCTCACCTGTAGGGGGGGGCTACACTGAAGCTTTCTTT.

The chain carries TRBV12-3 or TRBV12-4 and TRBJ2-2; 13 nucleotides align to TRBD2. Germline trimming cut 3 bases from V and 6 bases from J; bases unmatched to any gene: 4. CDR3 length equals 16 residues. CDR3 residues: CASSFPGTSGAGELFF. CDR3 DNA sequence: TGTGCCAGCAGTTTCCCCGGGACTAGCGGGGCCGGGGAGCTGTTTTTT.

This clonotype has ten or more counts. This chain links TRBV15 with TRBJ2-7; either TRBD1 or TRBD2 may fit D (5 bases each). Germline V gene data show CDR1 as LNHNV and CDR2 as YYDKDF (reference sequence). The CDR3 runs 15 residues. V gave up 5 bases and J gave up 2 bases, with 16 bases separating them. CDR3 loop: CATSEGPAATYEQYF. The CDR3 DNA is TGTGCCACCAGCGAGGGGCCAGCGGCTACCTACGAGCAGTACTTC.

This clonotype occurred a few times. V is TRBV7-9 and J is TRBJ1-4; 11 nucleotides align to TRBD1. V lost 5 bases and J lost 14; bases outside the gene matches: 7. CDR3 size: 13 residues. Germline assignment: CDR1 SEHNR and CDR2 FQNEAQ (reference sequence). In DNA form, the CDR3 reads TGTGCCAGCAGCACAGGGACAGGGGGTCACCTGTTTTTT. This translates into CASSTGTGGHLFF.

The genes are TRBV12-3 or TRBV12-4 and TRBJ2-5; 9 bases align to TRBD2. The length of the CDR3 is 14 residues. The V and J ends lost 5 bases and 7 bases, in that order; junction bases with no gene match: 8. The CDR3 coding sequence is TGTGCCAGCAGTCCCGGGACTAGCTCCGTGACCCAGTACTTC. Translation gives CASSPGTSSVTQYF.

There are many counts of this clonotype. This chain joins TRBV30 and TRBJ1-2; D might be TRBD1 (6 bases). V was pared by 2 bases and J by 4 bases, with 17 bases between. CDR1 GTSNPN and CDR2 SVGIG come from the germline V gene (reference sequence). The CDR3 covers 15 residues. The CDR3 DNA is TGTGCCTGGAGTCCCCCTCAGGGGAAGGGCTATGGCTACACCTTC. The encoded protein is CAWSPPQGKGYGYTF.

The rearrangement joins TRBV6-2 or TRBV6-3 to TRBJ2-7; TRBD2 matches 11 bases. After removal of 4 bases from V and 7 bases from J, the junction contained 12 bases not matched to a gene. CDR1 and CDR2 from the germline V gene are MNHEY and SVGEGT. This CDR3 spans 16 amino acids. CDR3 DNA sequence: TGTGCCAGCAGTTCGCATAGCGGGAGGGCGAATGGGGAGCAGTACTTC. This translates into CASSSHSGRANGEQYF.

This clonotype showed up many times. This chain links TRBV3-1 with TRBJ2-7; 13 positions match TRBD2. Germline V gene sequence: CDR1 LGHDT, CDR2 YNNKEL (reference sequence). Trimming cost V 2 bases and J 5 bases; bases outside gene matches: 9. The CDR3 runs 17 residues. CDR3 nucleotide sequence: TGTGCCAGCAGCCAACGTGGACTAGCGGGAGAAGAGGACGAGCAGTACTTC. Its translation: CASSQRGLAGEEDEQYF.